These 26 T cell receptor beta chains were sequenced from one sample in a study of blood T cell repertoires in COVID-19. Sequencing was performed with immunoSEQ multiplex PCR; in TCRdb, only in-frame clones are kept and a portion is missing. This table has some 500,000 clones, approximately 88% appearing once. The specimen was peripheral blood. These receptors were collected from a woman aged 50 to 60 with COVID-19, enrolled during active disease.

This sequence joins TRBV18 and TRBJ1-5, with TRBD1 identical over 8 bases. CDR3 length: 15 amino acids. Germline V gene sequence: CDR1 KGHSH, CDR2 LQKENI. V lost 6 bases to trimming and J lost 2 bases; unmatched junction nucleotides: 6. The CDR3 sequence: CASSVQGGGNQPQHF. CDR3 in DNA: TGTGCCAGCTCGGTACAGGGGGGCGGCAATCAGCCCCAGCATTTT.

The V call is TRBV7-9, the J call TRBJ1-1; D call uncertain. This CDR3 is 12 amino acids long. Deletions cut 5 bases from V and 7 bases from J, with 11 bases between. Germline V gives CDR1 SEHNR, CDR2 FQNEAQ (reference sequence). CDR3 sequence: CASSPRSGEAFF. CDR3 coding DNA: TGTGCCAGCAGCCCGCGCTCGGGTGAAGCTTTCTTT.

The gene calls are TRBV6-5 and TRBJ2-5, with 8 nucleotides matching TRBD2. CDR1 is MNHEY and CDR2 is SVGAGI in the germline V gene. The CDR3 is 13 amino acids. After removal of 8 bases from V and 3 bases from J, the junction contained 5 bases not matched to a gene. The CDR3 bases are TGTGCCAGCCAATGGCGGGGGGAAGAGACCCAGTACTTC. Its translation: CASQWRGEETQYF.

The J gene is TRBJ1-2, the V gene TRBV6-5; TRBD1 is a possible D gene (5 bases). Germline lookup yields CDR1 MNHEY and CDR2 SVGAGI. This CDR3 is 13 amino acids long. V was clipped by 5 bases and J by 4 bases, with 11 bases between them. CDR3: CASSQGTGYGYTF. CDR3 in DNA: TGTGCCAGCAGTCAGGGAACGGGCTATGGCTACACCTTC.

This clone came up a few times. The J gene is TRBJ2-7, the V gene TRBV19; TRBD1 agrees at 7 bases. Trimming took 8 bases from V and 4 from J; bases not matched to a gene: 8. This CDR3 has 13 amino acids. The germline V gene encodes CDR1 LNHDA and CDR2 SQIVND (reference sequence). The CDR3 DNA reads TGTGCCAGTGCTAGACAGGGACAATACGAGCAGTACTTC. It specifies CASARQGQYEQYF.

This chain links TRBV7-9 with TRBJ1-2; D is unclear. The CDR3 is 12 residues long. Germline lookup yields CDR1 SEHNR and CDR2 FQNEAQ (reference sequence). Deletions cut 2 bases from V and 4 bases from J, with 5 bases between. The CDR3 is CASSLISYGYTF. Here the CDR3 DNA reads TGTGCCAGCAGCTTAATTAGCTATGGCTACACCTTC.

This clone was found a few times. The chain couples TRBV27 to TRBJ1-5, with TRBD1 matching over 7 bases. V was clipped by 6 bases and J by 0 bases; unmatched bases: 8. Germline V gene data show CDR1 as MNHEY and CDR2 as SMNVEV (reference sequence). The CDR3 contains 16 residues. The CDR3: CASRAGTDYSNQPQHF. The CDR3 DNA is TGTGCCAGCAGAGCTGGGACAGATTATAGCAATCAGCCCCAGCATTTT.

The rearrangement links TRBV18 to TRBJ2-7; TRBD1 agrees at 9 bases. V trimming: 6 bases; J trimming: 10 bases; junction bases outside the gene matches: 10. This CDR3 is 13 amino acids long. CDR1 is KGHSH, CDR2 LQKENI, per germline. The CDR3 nucleotides read TGTGCCAGCTCCCCCGGGACAGGGAACGGACAGTACTTC. It yields the protein CASSPGTGNGQYF.

This clone was recorded only once. The same CDR3 also results from other DNA sequences found in this sample. The chain joins TRBV6-5 to TRBJ2-7; D not resolved. Deletions cut 7 bases from V and 1 base from J, with 8 bases between. The germline V gene has CDR1 MNHEY and CDR2 SVGAGI. The CDR3 spans 12 residues. This CDR3 is CASTQDSYEQYF. DNA for the CDR3: TGTGCCAGCACTCAGGATTCCTACGAGCAGTACTTC.

The chain links TRBV24-1 to TRBJ1-2; TRBD1 matches at 9 bases. The CDR3 is 16 residues long. Germline V lookup: CDR1 KGHDR, CDR2 SFDVKD. V lost 5 bases to trimming and J lost 2 bases; unmatched junction nucleotides: 8. CDR3 sequence (DNA): TGTGCCACCAGTGTTTCACAGGGGGCAGGAAACTATGGCTACACCTTC. It is translated as CATSVSQGAGNYGYTF.

The CDR3 bases are TGTGCCAGCAGCCCAAGGAGAACTTCAACTAATGAAAAACTGTTTTTT. Translating gives CASSPRRTSTNEKLFF. The rearrangement joins TRBV11-2 to TRBJ1-4; D is undetermined. With 5 bases removed from V and 0 bases from J, the gap between germline ends came to 13 bases. The CDR3 is 16 residues long. The germline CDR1 and CDR2 sequences are SGHAT and FQNNGV.

The J gene is TRBJ2-5, the V gene TRBV19, with 8 bases fitting TRBD2. Germline V gene data show CDR1 as LNHDA and CDR2 as SQIVND (reference sequence). The V segment lost 5 bases and the J segment 1 base; nucleotides outside the gene matches: 6. The CDR3 has 15 residues. CDR3: CASSVTAGAQETQYF. The CDR3 DNA sequence: TGTGCCAGTAGTGTCACAGCGGGGGCCCAAGAGACCCAGTACTTC.

The chain joins TRBV5-1 to TRBJ1-2, with 8 bases matching TRBD1. The CDR3 is made up of 15 amino acids. Germline V gives CDR1 SGHRS, CDR2 YFSETQ. The junction had 9 bases not matched to a gene; V was cut back by 4 bases and J by 4 bases. For the CDR3, the DNA is TGCGCCAGCAGCCAACGGACAGGGTCCCCCTATGGCTACACCTTC. It is translated as CASSQRTGSPYGYTF. Full variable domain (rest looked up from reference TRBV5-1 and TRBJ1-2): KAGVTQTPRYLIKTRGQQVTLSCSPISGHRSVSWYQQTPGQGLQFLFEYFSETQRNKGNFPGRFSGRQFSNSRSEMNVSTLELGDSALYLCASSQRTGSPYGYTFGSGTRLTVV.

This clone was observed once. The V and J genes are TRBV3-1 (or the pseudogene TRBV3-2) and TRBJ1-1; a possible D gene is TRBD1 (6 bases). The V end was cut by 0 bases, the J end by 1 base, with 6 bases between. CDR1 and CDR2 (germline): LGHDT, YNNKEL (reference sequence). The CDR3 is made up of 14 amino acids. CDR3 residues: CASSQETGNTEAFF. Here the CDR3 DNA reads TGTGCCAGCAGCCAAGAGACAGGGAACACTGAAGCTTTCTTT.

The chain employs TRBV5-4 and TRBJ1-2; 8 bases are a match to TRBD1. Germline CDR1 and CDR2: SGHNT and YYREEE (reference sequence). The CDR3 has 14 residues. V shed 4 bases and J 6 bases; nucleotides not matched to a gene: 8. The CDR3 nucleotides are TGTGCCAGCAGCCCTAAGGGACAGGCCCATGGCTACACCTTC. Its protein product is CASSPKGQAHGYTF.

The rearrangement links TRBV6-5 to TRBJ1-2; 8 bases are a match to TRBD1. V gave up 7 bases and J gave up 5 bases; unmatched junction bases: 12. In germline, CDR1 is MNHEY, CDR2 SVGAGI. The CDR3 sequence is 15 residues long. CDR3 in DNA: TGTGCCAGCATCCAGAACCGGGACAGGCTTTATGGCTACACCTTC. This sequence encodes CASIQNRDRLYGYTF.

This sequence joins TRBV6-2 or TRBV6-3 and TRBJ1-5; possibly TRBD1 for D (5 bases). CDR1 is MNHEY and CDR2 is SVGEGT in the germline V gene. This CDR3 region has 16 residues. V gave up 5 bases and J gave up 5 bases, with 19 bases separating them. Here the CDR3 reads CASSIHRRGGDQPQHF. DNA for the CDR3: TGTGCCAGCAGTATTCACAGGCGGGGTGGCGATCAGCCCCAGCATTTT.

The chain links TRBV5-4 to TRBJ2-7; 9 positions agree with TRBD1. The germline gives CDR1 SGHNT, CDR2 YYREEE (reference sequence). The V and J ends lost 4 bases and 4 bases, in that order; junction bases with no gene match: 9. The CDR3 consists of 15 residues. The CDR3 bases are TGTGCCAGCAGCCCAGGGACAGGGAGTTTGTACGAGCAGTACTTC. Protein: CASSPGTGSLYEQYF.

This clone came up once. The rearrangement uses TRBV13 and TRBJ1-6, with 9 bases lining up with TRBD1. Germline trimming cut 8 bases from V and 0 bases from J; bases unmatched to any gene: 17. Germline CDR1 is PRHDT and CDR2 is FYEKMQ (reference sequence). This CDR3 spans 20 amino acids. The CDR3 spells CASSAGKGQGLGSYNSPLHF. In nucleotides, the CDR3 is TGTGCCAGCTCCGCGGGTAAGGGACAGGGACTCGGCTCCTATAATTCACCCCTCCACTTT.

The chain carries TRBV2 and TRBJ1-2; 7 positions agree with TRBD1. CDR1 is SNHLY and CDR2 is FYNNEI in the germline V gene. The CDR3 consists of 14 residues. The ends lost 7 bases at V and 4 bases at J; junction bases unmatched: 9. CDR3 protein: CASTRGNGPYGYTF. CDR3 nucleotide sequence: TGTGCCAGCACCAGGGGGAACGGGCCCTATGGCTACACCTTC. Drawing the rest from reference TRBV2 and TRBJ1-2, the complete variable domain is EPEVTQTPSHQVTQMGQEVILRCVPISNHLYFYWYRQILGQKVEFLVSFYNNEISEKSEIFDDQFSVERPDGSNFTLKIRSTKLEDSAMYFCASTRGNGPYGYTFGSGTRLTVV.

The chain combines TRBV10-1 with TRBJ2-1; 10 bases are shared with TRBD1. Germline trimming cut 6 bases from V and 2 bases from J; bases unmatched to any gene: 7. This CDR3 has 16 residues. Germline assignment: CDR1 WNHNN and CDR2 SYGVQD (reference sequence). The CDR3 is CASSSADRGPYNEQFF. The DNA of the CDR3 is TGCGCCAGCAGCTCTGCCGACAGGGGGCCCTACAATGAGCAGTTCTTC.

The chain is built from TRBV3-1 (or the pseudogene TRBV3-2) and TRBJ1-2; D remains ambiguous. Trimming cost V 1 base and J 4 bases, with 10 bases left between them. CDR3 size: 14 residues. Germline loops: CDR1 LGHDT, CDR2 YNNKEL (reference sequence). In DNA, the CDR3 is TGTGCCAGCAGCCAAGGGCGGGGAGGCTATGGCTACACCTTC. Translation: CASSQGRGGYGYTF.

The V and J genes are TRBV3-1 (or the pseudogene TRBV3-2) and TRBJ1-1; TRBD1 is a possible D gene (6 bases). The CDR3 spans 14 residues. V lost 5 bases and J lost 4, with 14 bases in between. The germline V gene has CDR1 LGHDT and CDR2 YNNKEL (reference sequence). The CDR3 DNA reads TGTGCCAGCAGCTATGAACAGGGAATCACTGAAGCTTTCTTT. Residues: CASSYEQGITEAFF.

The V call is TRBV5-6, the J call TRBJ1-5, with D tentatively TRBD1 (5 bases). The V end was cut by 2 bases, the J end by 11 bases, with 14 bases between. Germline CDR1 reads SGHDT; CDR2 reads YYEEEE. This CDR3 is 13 amino acids long. CDR3 region: CASSLGWRGSQHF. The DNA of the CDR3 is TGTGCCAGCAGCTTAGGCTGGCGGGGGTCCCAGCATTTT.

The rearrangement joins TRBV30 to TRBJ2-7; 8 positions agree with TRBD1. The CDR3 runs 15 residues. The V gene's germline CDR1 is GTSNPN and CDR2 SVGIG (reference sequence). The V gene end was trimmed by 0 bases and the J gene end by 4 bases; junction bases not matched to a gene: 8. Written as DNA, the CDR3 is TGTGCCTGGAGTGTATTGAAACAGGGGGGATACGAGCAGTACTTC. Its translation: CAWSVLKQGGYEQYF.

Only a few counts were recorded for this clone. The V and J genes are TRBV12-3 or TRBV12-4 and TRBJ1-2; D perhaps matches TRBD1 (5 bases). The CDR3 is 12 residues long. V shed 7 bases and J shed 8 bases, with 14 bases lying between them. The CDR3 DNA reads TGTGCCAGCACCCGACAGCTGGCGGGCTACACCTTC. It codes for CASTRQLAGYTF.